This T cell receptor beta chain was identified in a study of post-analysis software for immune sequencing data (dated by TCRdb to the mid-2010s). General notes on the study: The recorded disease courses included relapsing-remitting, secondary progressive and progressive-relapsing multiple sclerosis, and some patients had no subtype annotation. The patient repertoires were set against 10 to 11 previously published healthy control repertoires from donors whose ages ranged from roughly 6 to 27 years. A subset of samples was prepared in parallel using single-end sample barcoding, then pooled and co-amplified after Illumina adapter ligation. On the study overall, not on this receptor specifically: The multiple sclerosis patient group was slightly younger than the control group. Four to six TRBV segments, including TRBV5-6, TRBV5-1 and TRBV20-1, were significantly more frequent in patients than controls. When samples were clustered directly using the F measure, samples prepared in the same batch co-clustered strongly, which prompted a batch-effect correction. Compared with controls, multiple sclerosis patients had significantly lower normalized Chao1 diversity, a finding suggesting substantial peripheral T-cell clonal expansion.

To demonstrate the VDJtools post-analysis software, TCR beta repertoires were profiled from the peripheral blood of about 14 young patients with multiple sclerosis. The patients with multiple sclerosis were children and adolescents between about 6 and 15 years of age. The CDR3 contains 16 residues, cysteine and phenylalanine counted. Only the CDR3 portion is preserved as DNA: 48 bases, with reading frame beginning at the first base. CDR1 is given as SGHAT and CDR2 as FQNNGV, both from the germline V gene. Trimming takes 4 bases off V and 7 bases off J; junction bases not matched to a gene: 15. Turning to this clonotype: No antigen is known for it. No per-base quality is available; no much larger clone lies one base away.

Libraries were made using PCR. TCRdb shows the sequencer as Illumina HiSeq 2500. To reduce PCR and sequencing biases, unique molecular identifiers were built into the TCR beta cDNA libraries. Around 500,000 cDNA molecules were obtained for every 1 to 10 million input T cells, so each molecule roughly corresponded to one T cell. The patient libraries were prepared and sequenced using the same protocol as the earlier healthy control dataset. Samples belonging to the same batch were prepared together, multiplexed and sequenced on a shared HiSeq lane. On the study's bioinformatics: MIGEC handled the raw barcoded reads, throwing out single-read molecular identifier groups before consensus assembly and CDR3 extraction. VDJtools was used for post-analysis of the clonotype tables, with diversity normalized by down-sampling every dataset to the smallest sample size. Repertoire overlap clustering matched CDR3 amino acid but not nucleotide sequences to correct batch-related cross-sample contamination. TCRdb reanalyzed the raw reads on its own, using fastp at Q25 for trimming and MiXCR for clone calling, and kept in-frame beta chains. Every distinct CDR3 protein forms one entry, paired with its most common genes and DNA. These V and J calls rely on TCRdb rather than the paper's analysis. The sample has about 540,000 distinct CDR3 sequences on record, around 31% of them singletons. 4.5% to 7.5% of the sample comes from the top ten.

The TCR originated in a girl aged 2-17 years with multiple sclerosis. In this chain, TRBV11-2 is recombined with TRBJ2-7, with 8 bases matching TRBD1. Sequencing input: blood. Here the CDR3 is given as CASSSPRTGNMYEQYF. Here is the DNA: TGTGCCAGCAGCTCCCCCCGGACAGGGAACATGTATGAGCAGTACTTC.